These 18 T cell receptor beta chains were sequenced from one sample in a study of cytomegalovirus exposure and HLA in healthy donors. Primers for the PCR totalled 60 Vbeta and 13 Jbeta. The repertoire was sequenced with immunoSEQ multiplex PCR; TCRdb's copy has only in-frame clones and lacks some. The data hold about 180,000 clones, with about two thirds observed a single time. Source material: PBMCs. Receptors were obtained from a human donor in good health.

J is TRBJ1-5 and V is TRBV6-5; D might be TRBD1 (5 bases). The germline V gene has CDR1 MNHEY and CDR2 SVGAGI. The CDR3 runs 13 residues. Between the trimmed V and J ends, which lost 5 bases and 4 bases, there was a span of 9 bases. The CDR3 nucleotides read TGTGCCAGCAGTCGGACAAGTAATCAGCCCCAGCATTTT. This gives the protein CASSRTSNQPQHF.

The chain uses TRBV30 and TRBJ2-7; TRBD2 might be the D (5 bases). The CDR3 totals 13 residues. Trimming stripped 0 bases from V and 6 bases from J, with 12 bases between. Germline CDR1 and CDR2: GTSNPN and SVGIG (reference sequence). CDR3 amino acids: CAWSVSGFGEQYF. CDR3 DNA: TGTGCCTGGAGTGTATCGGGGTTCGGCGAGCAGTACTTC. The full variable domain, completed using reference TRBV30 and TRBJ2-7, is SQTIHQWPATLVQPVGSPLSLECTVEGTSNPNLYWYRQAAGRGLQLLFYSVGIGQISSEVPQNLSASRPQDRQFILSSKKLLLSDSGFYLCAWSVSGFGEQYFGPGTRLTVT.

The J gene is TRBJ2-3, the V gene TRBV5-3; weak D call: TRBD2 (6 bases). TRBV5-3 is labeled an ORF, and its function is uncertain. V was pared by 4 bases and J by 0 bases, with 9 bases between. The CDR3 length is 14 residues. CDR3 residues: CARSPGTSTDTQYF. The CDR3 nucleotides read TGTGCCAGAAGCCCTGGGACTAGCACAGATACGCAGTATTTT.

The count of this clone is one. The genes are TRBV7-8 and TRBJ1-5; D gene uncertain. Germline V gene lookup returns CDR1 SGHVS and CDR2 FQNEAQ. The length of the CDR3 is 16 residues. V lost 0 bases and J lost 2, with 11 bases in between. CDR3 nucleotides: TGTGCCAGCAGCTTAGCGCGGCTAGAGGGCAATCAGCCCCAGCATTTT. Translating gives CASSLARLEGNQPQHF.

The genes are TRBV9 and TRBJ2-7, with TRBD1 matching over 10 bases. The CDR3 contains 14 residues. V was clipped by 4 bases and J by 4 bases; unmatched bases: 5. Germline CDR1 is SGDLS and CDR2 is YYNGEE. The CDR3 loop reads CASSFGQGVYEQYF. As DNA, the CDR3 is TGTGCCAGCAGCTTTGGACAGGGGGTGTACGAGCAGTACTTC.

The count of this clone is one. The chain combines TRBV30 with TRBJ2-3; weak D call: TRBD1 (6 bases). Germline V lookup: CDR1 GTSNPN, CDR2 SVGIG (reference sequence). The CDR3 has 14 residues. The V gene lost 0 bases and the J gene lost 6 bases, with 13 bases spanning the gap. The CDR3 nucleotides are TGTGCCTGGAGTGTAGGGCAGGGGCCGGATACGCAGTATTTT. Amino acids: CAWSVGQGPDTQYF.

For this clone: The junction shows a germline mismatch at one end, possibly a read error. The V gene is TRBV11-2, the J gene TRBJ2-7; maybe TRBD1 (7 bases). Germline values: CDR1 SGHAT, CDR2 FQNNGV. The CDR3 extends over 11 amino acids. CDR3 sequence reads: CASSSRRGRDF. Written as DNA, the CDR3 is TGTGCCAGCAGCTCCCGGAGGGGGCGGGACTTC. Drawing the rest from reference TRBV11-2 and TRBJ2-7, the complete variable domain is EAGVAQSPRYKIIEKRQSVAFWCNPISGHATLYWYQQILGQGPKLLIQFQNNGVVDDSQLPKDRFSAERLKGVDSTLKIQPAKLEDSAVYLCASSSRRGRDFGPGTRLTVT.

The CDR3 region is CASSYLSGDYEQYF. The DNA for the CDR3 is TGTGCCAGCAGTTACTTATCGGGGGACTACGAGCAGTACTTC. The rearrangement links TRBV6-5 to TRBJ2-7; possibly TRBD2 for D (6 bases). CDR3 length: 14 residues. Trimming shortened V by 1 base and J by 3 bases, and 10 bases separated the two germline ends. From germline, CDR1 is MNHEY and CDR2 SVGAGI.

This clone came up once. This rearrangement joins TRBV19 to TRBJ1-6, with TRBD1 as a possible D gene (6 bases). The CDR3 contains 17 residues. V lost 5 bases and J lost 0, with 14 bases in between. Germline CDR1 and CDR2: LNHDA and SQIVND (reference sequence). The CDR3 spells CASSFSGTSSYNSPLHF. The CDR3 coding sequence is TGTGCCAGTAGTTTTTCAGGGACAAGCTCCTATAATTCACCCCTCCACTTT.

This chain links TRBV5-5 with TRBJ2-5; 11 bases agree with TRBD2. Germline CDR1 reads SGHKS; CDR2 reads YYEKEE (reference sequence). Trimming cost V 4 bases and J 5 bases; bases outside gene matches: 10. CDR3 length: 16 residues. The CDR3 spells CASSDKIRLAGETQYF. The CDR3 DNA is TGTGCCAGCAGCGATAAAATTAGACTAGCGGGGGAGACCCAGTACTTC.

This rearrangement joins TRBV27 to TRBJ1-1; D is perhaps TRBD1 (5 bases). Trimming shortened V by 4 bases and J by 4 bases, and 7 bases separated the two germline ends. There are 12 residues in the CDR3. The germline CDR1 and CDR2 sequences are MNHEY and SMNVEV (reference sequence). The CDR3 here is CASSSGGTEAFF. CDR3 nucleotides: TGTGCCAGCAGTTCGGGGGGCACTGAAGCTTTCTTT.

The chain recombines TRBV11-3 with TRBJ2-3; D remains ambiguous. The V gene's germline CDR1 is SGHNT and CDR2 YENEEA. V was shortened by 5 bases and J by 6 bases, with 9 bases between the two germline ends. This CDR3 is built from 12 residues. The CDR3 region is CASSGRADTQYF. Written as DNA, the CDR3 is TGTGCCAGCAGCGGGCGCGCTGATACGCAGTATTTT.

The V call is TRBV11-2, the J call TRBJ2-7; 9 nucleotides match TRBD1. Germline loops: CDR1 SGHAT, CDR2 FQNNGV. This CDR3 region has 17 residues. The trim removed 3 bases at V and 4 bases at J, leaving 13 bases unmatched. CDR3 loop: CASSLGDRVLLGYEQYF. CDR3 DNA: TGTGCCAGCAGCTTGGGGGACAGGGTCCTCCTCGGGTACGAGCAGTACTTC.

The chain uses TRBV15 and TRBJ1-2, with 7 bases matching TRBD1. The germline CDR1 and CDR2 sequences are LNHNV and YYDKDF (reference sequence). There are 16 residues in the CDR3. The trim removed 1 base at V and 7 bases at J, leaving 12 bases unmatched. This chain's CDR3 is CATSRALGQADGGYTF. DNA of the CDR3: TGTGCCACCAGCAGAGCCCTCGGACAGGCTGATGGTGGCTACACCTTC.

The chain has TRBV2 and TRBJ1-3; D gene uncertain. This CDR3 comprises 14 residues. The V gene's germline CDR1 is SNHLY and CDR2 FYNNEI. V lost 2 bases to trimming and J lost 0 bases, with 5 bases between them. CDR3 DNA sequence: TGTGCCAGCAGTGAATTCAGCTCTGGAAACACCATATATTTT. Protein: CASSEFSSGNTIYF.

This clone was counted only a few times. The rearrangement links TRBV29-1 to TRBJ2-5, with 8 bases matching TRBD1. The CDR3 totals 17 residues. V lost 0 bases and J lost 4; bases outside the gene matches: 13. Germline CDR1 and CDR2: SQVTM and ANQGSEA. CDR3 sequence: CSVEDGVRTGHPETQYF. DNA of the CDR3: TGCAGCGTTGAAGATGGGGTGAGGACAGGGCATCCAGAGACCCAGTACTTC.

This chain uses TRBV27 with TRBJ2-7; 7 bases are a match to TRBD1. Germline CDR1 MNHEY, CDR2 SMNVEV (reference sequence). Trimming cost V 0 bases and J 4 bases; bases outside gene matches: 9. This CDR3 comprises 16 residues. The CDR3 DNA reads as TGTGCCAGCAGTTTATCCCCCTTCGGGACAGATTACGAGCAGTACTTC. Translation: CASSLSPFGTDYEQYF.

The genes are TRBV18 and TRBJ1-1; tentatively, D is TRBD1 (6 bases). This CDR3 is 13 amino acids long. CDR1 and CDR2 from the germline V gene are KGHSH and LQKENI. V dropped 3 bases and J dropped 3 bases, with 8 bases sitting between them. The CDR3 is CASSPRGYTEAFF. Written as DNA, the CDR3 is TGTGCCAGCTCACCCAGGGGATACACTGAAGCTTTCTTT.